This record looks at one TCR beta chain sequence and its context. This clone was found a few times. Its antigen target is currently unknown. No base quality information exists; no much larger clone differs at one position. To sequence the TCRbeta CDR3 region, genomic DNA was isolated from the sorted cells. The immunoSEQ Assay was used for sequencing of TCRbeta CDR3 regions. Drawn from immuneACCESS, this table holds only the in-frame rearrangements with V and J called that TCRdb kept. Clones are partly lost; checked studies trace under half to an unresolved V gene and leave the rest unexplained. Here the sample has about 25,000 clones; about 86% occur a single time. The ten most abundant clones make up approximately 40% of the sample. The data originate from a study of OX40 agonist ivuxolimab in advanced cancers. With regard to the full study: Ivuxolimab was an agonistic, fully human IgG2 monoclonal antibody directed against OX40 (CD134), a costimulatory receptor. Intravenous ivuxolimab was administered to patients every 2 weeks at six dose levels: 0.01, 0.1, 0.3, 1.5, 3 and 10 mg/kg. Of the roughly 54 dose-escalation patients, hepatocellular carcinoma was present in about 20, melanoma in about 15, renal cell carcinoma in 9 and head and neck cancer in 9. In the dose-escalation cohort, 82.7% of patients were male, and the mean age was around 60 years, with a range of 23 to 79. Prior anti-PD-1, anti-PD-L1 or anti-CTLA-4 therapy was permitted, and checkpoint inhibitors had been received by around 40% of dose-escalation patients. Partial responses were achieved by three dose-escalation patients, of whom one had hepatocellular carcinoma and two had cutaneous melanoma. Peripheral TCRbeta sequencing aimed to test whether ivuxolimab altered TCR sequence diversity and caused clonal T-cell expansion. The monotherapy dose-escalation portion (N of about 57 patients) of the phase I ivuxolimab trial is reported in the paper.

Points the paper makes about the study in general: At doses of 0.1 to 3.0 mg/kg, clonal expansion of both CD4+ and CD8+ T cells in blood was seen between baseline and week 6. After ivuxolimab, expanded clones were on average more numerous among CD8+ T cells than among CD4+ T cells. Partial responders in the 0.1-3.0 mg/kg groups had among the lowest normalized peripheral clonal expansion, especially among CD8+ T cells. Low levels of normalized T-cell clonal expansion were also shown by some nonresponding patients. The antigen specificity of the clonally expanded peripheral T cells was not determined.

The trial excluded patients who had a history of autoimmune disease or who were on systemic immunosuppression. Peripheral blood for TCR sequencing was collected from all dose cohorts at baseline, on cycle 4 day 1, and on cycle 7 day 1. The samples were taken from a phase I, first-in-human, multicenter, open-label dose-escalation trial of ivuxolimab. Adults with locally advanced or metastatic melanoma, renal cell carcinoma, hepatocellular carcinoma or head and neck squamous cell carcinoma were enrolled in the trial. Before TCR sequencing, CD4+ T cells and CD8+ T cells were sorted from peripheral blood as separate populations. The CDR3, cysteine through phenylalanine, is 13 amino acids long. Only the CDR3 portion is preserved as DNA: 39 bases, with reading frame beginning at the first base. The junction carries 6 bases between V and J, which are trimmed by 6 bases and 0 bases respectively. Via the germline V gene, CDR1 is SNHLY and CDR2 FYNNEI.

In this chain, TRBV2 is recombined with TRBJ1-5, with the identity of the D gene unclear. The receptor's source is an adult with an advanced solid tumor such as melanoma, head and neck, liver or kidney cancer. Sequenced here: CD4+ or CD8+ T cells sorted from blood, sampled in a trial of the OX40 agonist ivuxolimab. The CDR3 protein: CASSQYSNQPQHF. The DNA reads TGTGCCAGCAGCCAATATAGCAATCAGCCCCAGCATTTT.